The 27 T cell receptor beta chains presented below share a single source sample, sequenced in a study of vaccination and CD4 T cells after COVID-19. Which antigens these TCRs recognize remains unknown. Cultured CD4+ T-cell DNA underwent Oncomine TCR Beta short-read sequencing. TCRdb independently ran MiXCR on the PCR reads; one entry per CDR3 protein. Here the sample spans around 20,000 distinct CDR3 sequences, about three fifths being singletons. The treatment: roughly nine-day PBMC culture with coronavirus spike peptide pools or control peptides (ViraFEST assay). The material was CD4+ T cells from blood, cultured in vitro, obtained before SARS-CoV-2 vaccination. Every receptor here comes from a human donor who had recovered from COVID-19.

The chain joins TRBV27 to TRBJ2-2, with a weak D call TRBD2 (6 bases). CDR1 and CDR2 from the germline V gene are MNHEY and SMNVEV (reference sequence). Deletions cut 4 bases from V and 9 bases from J, with 15 bases between. The CDR3 is made up of 14 amino acids. The DNA of the CDR3 is TGTGCCAGCAGTTATCTTGGGGGAGGCCGGGAGCTGTTTTTT. Its protein product is CASSYLGGGRELFF.

The rearrangement joins TRBV2 to TRBJ2-5; no clear D gene. Germline V gene lookup returns CDR1 SNHLY and CDR2 FYNNEI. CDR3 size: 11 residues. The ends were cut back, 1 base at V and 3 bases at J, with 0 bases in the middle. CDR3 region: CASSEEETQYF. CDR3 DNA: TGTGCCAGCAGTGAAGAAGAGACCCAGTACTTC.

Here the CDR3 reads CASSRVLGGSFETQYF. CDR3 in DNA: TGCGCCAGCAGCCGAGTGTTGGGGGGCTCCTTCGAGACCCAGTACTTC. V and J are TRBV10-1 and TRBJ2-5; either TRBD1 or TRBD2 may supply D (6 bases each). Germline V gene sequence: CDR1 WNHNN, CDR2 SYGVQD (reference sequence). CDR3 size: 16 residues. V was pared by 6 bases and J by 5 bases, with 22 bases between.

The chain couples TRBV20-1 to TRBJ2-1; 14 bases are a match to TRBD2. Losses at the gene ends were 6 bases for V and 2 bases for J; bases not matched to a gene: 6. This CDR3 has 16 residues. Looked up from germline, CDR1 is DFQATT and CDR2 is SNEGSKA (reference sequence). CDR3 nucleotide sequence: TGCAGTGCGGAGGGGACTAGCGGGGGCGCCTACAATGAGCAGTTCTTC. Translation gives CSAEGTSGGAYNEQFF.

Only a few counts were recorded for this clonotype. This chain connects TRBV20-1 to TRBJ2-3, with D possibly matching TRBD1 (6 bases). The CDR3 is 15 amino acids. Germline assignment: CDR1 DFQATT and CDR2 SNEGSKA (reference sequence). Trimming cost V 0 bases and J 4 bases, with 14 bases left between them. CDR3 sequence: CSAREKRGISDTQYF. Written as DNA, the CDR3 is TGCAGTGCTAGAGAAAAGAGGGGGATATCAGATACGCAGTATTTT.

The chain couples TRBV7-6 to TRBJ2-5; TRBD1 or TRBD2 may be the D gene (5 bases each). The CDR3 has 15 residues. The germline CDR1 and CDR2 sequences are SGHVS and FNYEAQ. The V end lost 0 bases, the J end lost 1 base, and 9 bases lay between the germline ends. CDR3 protein: CASSLAGRVQETQYF. As DNA, the CDR3 is TGTGCCAGCAGCTTAGCGGGACGGGTCCAAGAGACCCAGTACTTC. Based on the CDR3 plus reference TRBV7-6 and TRBJ2-5, the full variable domain is GAGVSQSPRYKVTKRGQDVALRCDPISGHVSLYWYRQALGQGPEFLTYFNYEAQQDKSGLPNDRFSAERPEGSISTLTIQRTEQRDSAMYRCASSLAGRVQETQYFGPGTRLLVL.

The gene calls are TRBV20-1 and TRBJ2-7; TRBD1 agrees at 8 bases. Germline CDR1 is DFQATT and CDR2 is SNEGSKA (reference sequence). V was clipped by 5 bases and J by 4 bases; unmatched bases: 10. This CDR3 comprises 14 residues. The CDR3 DNA is TGCAGTGCTGACACCGGGACAGGCCCATACGAGCAGTACTTC. As protein: CSADTGTGPYEQYF.

V gene TRBV6-5 combines with J gene TRBJ2-5; D not certain. Germline V lookup: CDR1 MNHEY, CDR2 SVGAGI. Deletions cut 6 bases from V and 2 bases from J, with 19 bases between. The CDR3 loop spans 16 amino acids. In DNA form, the CDR3 reads TGTGCCAGCAGATACCGACCACAAGTGGTACAAGAGACCCAGTACTTC. Translated, it gives CASRYRPQVVQETQYF.

The chain joins TRBV2 to TRBJ1-5; 8 bases are a match to TRBD1. Germline trimming cut 6 bases from V and 3 bases from J; bases unmatched to any gene: 4. This CDR3 is built from 14 residues. Germline V gene data show CDR1 as SNHLY and CDR2 as FYNNEI. The CDR3 DNA follows: TGTGCCAGCAGCCAACAGGGGGACAATCAGCCCCAGCATTTT. Encoded protein: CASSQQGDNQPQHF.

V and J are TRBV6-1 and TRBJ2-5; 7 bases are a match to TRBD1. Per germline, CDR1 MNHNS and CDR2 SASEGT. The junction had 15 bases not matched to a gene; V was cut back by 6 bases and J by 5 bases. The CDR3 extends over 16 amino acids. CDR3 protein: CASRSNRGSGVETQYF. The CDR3 nucleotides are TGTGCCAGCAGATCAAACAGGGGATCGGGCGTCGAGACCCAGTACTTC.

In its sample, this clonotype was seen a few times. The rearrangement joins TRBV20-1 to TRBJ1-1; D ambiguous. Deletions cut 6 bases from V and 1 base from J, with 6 bases between. Per germline, CDR1 DFQATT and CDR2 SNEGSKA (reference sequence). The CDR3 runs 11 residues. The CDR3 here is CSALQNTEAFF. The DNA of the CDR3 is TGCAGTGCATTGCAGAACACTGAAGCTTTCTTT.

V gene TRBV12-5 combines with J gene TRBJ1-1, with D tentatively TRBD1 (6 bases). V lost 1 base and J 4 bases, leaving 28 bases between the germline ends. The germline V gene has CDR1 LGHNT and CDR2 FRNRAP. CDR3 size: 20 residues. The CDR3 reads CASGLGVGGEGGMIPTEAFF. The CDR3, as DNA: TGTGCTAGTGGTTTGGGAGTTGGAGGGGAAGGGGGTATGATTCCCACTGAAGCTTTCTTT.

The CDR3 DNA follows: TGTGCCAGTACCCTGGACGACCGCTCCTACGAGCAGTACTTC. This encodes CASTLDDRSYEQYF. The chain uses TRBV19 and TRBJ2-7; D is uncertain. Germline V gives CDR1 LNHDA, CDR2 SQIVND (reference sequence). V lost 7 bases, J lost 0 bases, and 13 bases lay in between. The CDR3 is made up of 14 amino acids.

This sequence joins TRBV12-3 or TRBV12-4 and TRBJ2-7; 8 nucleotides agree with TRBD1. Trimming at V came to 8 bases and at J to 6 bases, leaving 6 bases not matched to a gene. CDR3 length: 12 amino acids. CDR3 nucleotide sequence: TGTGCCAGCGGGAGGACAGGGCTCGAGCAGTACTTC. It yields the protein CASGRTGLEQYF.

This clonotype has a handful of counts. The genes are TRBV30 and TRBJ1-6; D remains unclear. Germline V CDR1 and CDR2: GTSNPN, SVGIG (reference sequence). The germline V and J ends were trimmed by 3 bases and 10 bases, with 13 bases remaining between them. CDR3 length equals 13 residues. Here the CDR3 DNA reads TGTGCCTGGAGAAGCGGAGGATACTCACCCCTCCACTTT. Translating gives CAWRSGGYSPLHF.

This clonotype was found a few times. The V call is TRBV19, the J call TRBJ1-5, with a tentative D call TRBD1 (5 bases). This CDR3 is 14 amino acids long. Germline-derived CDR1 and CDR2 are LNHDA and SQIVND (reference sequence). V was cut by 3 bases and J by 5 bases, with 11 bases left in between. CDR3 bases: TGTGCCAGTAGTATGGCAGGGAGGCATCAGCCCCAGCATTTT. This encodes CASSMAGRHQPQHF.

This chain joins TRBV5-5 and TRBJ2-5; D uncertain. Per the germline V gene, CDR1 is SGHKS and CDR2 is YYEKEE (reference sequence). CDR3 length equals 15 residues. V was pared by 0 bases and J by 1 base, with 10 bases between. CDR3 DNA: TGTGCCAGCAGCTTGGGCCAGACCTTCCAAGAGACCCAGTACTTC. Its translation is CASSLGQTFQETQYF.

This clonotype has just a few counts. V gene TRBV20-1 combines with J gene TRBJ2-3; D call uncertain. Trimming took 2 bases from V and 0 from J, leaving 9 bases between them. The CDR3 loop spans 14 amino acids. Germline CDR1 and CDR2: DFQATT and SNEGSKA (reference sequence). The CDR3 protein is CSARIQTSTDTQYF. Here the CDR3 DNA reads TGCAGTGCTAGAATCCAGACTAGCACAGATACGCAGTATTTT.

V is TRBV10-3 and J is TRBJ2-1; perhaps TRBD1 as D (6 bases). Germline V lookup: CDR1 ENHRY, CDR2 SYGVKD. CDR3 length: 15 residues. Trimming left V 6 bases short and J 2 bases short, with 14 bases between. CDR3 DNA: TGTGCCATCAGGACCCACAGGGAGACCTACAATGAGCAGTTCTTC. Its translation: CAIRTHRETYNEQFF.

This clonotype was seen more than once but under ten times. The V gene is TRBV20-1, the J gene TRBJ2-7, with unresolved D. The germline CDR1 and CDR2 sequences are DFQATT and SNEGSKA (reference sequence). The CDR3 covers 13 residues. The germline V and J ends were trimmed by 0 bases and 1 base, with 7 bases remaining between them. CDR3 residues: CSARDARSYEQYF. DNA for the CDR3: TGCAGTGCTAGAGATGCCCGATCCTACGAGCAGTACTTC.

Only a few counts were recorded for this clonotype. The V call is TRBV2, the J call TRBJ1-5, with TRBD1 matching 7 bases. V lost 3 bases and J lost 3; bases outside the gene matches: 2. The CDR3 has 14 residues. The germline CDR1 and CDR2 sequences are SNHLY and FYNNEI. The DNA of the CDR3 is TGTGCCAGCAGTGAGGGACAGTTCAATCAGCCCCAGCATTTT. Its translation: CASSEGQFNQPQHF.

The chain couples TRBV15 to TRBJ2-2; weak D call: TRBD2 (6 bases). Germline V gene data show CDR1 as LNHNV and CDR2 as YYDKDF (reference sequence). V was shortened by 4 bases and J by 4 bases, with 13 bases between the two germline ends. There are 15 residues in the CDR3. Here the CDR3 DNA reads TGTGCCACCAGCATTGGGGGGTCCATCACCGGGGAGCTGTTTTTT. Translating it yields CATSIGGSITGELFF.

The chain combines TRBV28 with TRBJ2-3; 9 nucleotides line up with TRBD2. The ends lost 5 bases at V and 3 bases at J; junction bases unmatched: 12. This CDR3 is built from 17 residues. Germline CDR1 and CDR2: MDHEN and SYDVKM. The CDR3 reads CASSIQLSGRGTDTQYF. CDR3 coding DNA: TGTGCCAGCAGTATACAACTTAGCGGGAGAGGGACAGATACGCAGTATTTT. Supplemented by reference TRBV28 and TRBJ2-3, the full variable domain reads DVKVTQSSRYLVKRTGEKVFLECVQDMDHENMFWYRQDPGLGLRLIYFSYDVKMKEKGDIPEGYSVSREKKERFSLILESASTNQTSMYLCASSIQLSGRGTDTQYFGPGTRLTVL.

This clonotype was seen a handful of times. The genes are TRBV20-1 and TRBJ2-3, with 7 nucleotides matching TRBD2. The CDR3 totals 17 residues. Germline values: CDR1 DFQATT, CDR2 SNEGSKA (reference sequence). J gave up 4 bases and V 5 bases, and 18 bases lay outside the gene matches. The CDR3 here is CSALRGEGLQEADTQYF. The CDR3 nucleotides read TGCAGTGCTTTACGGGGGGAGGGCCTCCAAGAGGCAGATACGCAGTATTTT.

There are a few counts of this clonotype. This chain uses TRBV6-1 with TRBJ2-2; 7 positions match TRBD2. The CDR3 spans 16 residues. V shed 6 bases and J 4 bases; nucleotides not matched to a gene: 11. In germline, CDR1 is MNHNS, CDR2 SASEGT. The CDR3 nucleotides are TGTGCCAGCAGGATTACTAGCGCCCGGAGCACCGGGGAGCTGTTTTTT. Translated, it gives CASRITSARSTGELFF.

The chain carries TRBV5-4 and TRBJ2-7; no reliable D call. Germline lookup yields CDR1 SGHNT and CDR2 YYREEE (reference sequence). The ends were cut back, 5 bases at V and 3 bases at J, with 6 bases in the middle. The CDR3 totals 11 residues. DNA of the CDR3: TGTGCCAGCAGTCATGGCTACGAGCAGTACTTC. It specifies CASSHGYEQYF.

This clonotype was counted a few times. The genes are TRBV15 and TRBJ1-3; a weak D match, TRBD1 (5 bases). From germline, CDR1 is LNHNV and CDR2 YYDKDF (reference sequence). This CDR3 comprises 17 residues. The germline V and J ends were trimmed by 0 bases and 5 bases, with 17 bases remaining between them. As DNA, the CDR3 is TGTGCCACCAGCAGAGATTCGCTATTGACAGCCCGAAACACCATATATTTT. Translated, it gives CATSRDSLLTARNTIYF.